The 3 T cell receptor beta chains presented below share a single source sample, sequenced in a study of Ad26.COV2.S vaccination and SARS-CoV-2 variants. This sample's treatment: over 15 received Ad26.COV2.S at low or high dose, single or two shots; 5 received placebo; per-sample allocation not given. The study sampled participants on day 63 after the first vaccine or placebo injection. Repertoires were generated with immunoSEQ multiplex PCR, while TCRdb's copy carries only in-frame clones and drops some. Among around 310,000 clones listed, under 90% were seen once. The sample here was peripheral blood, taken in a trial of Ad26.COV2.S vaccine versus placebo. These receptors were taken from a person between 18 and 65 years old who received the Ad26.COV2.S COVID-19 vaccine or a placebo.

The chain couples TRBV3-1 (or the pseudogene TRBV3-2) to TRBJ1-2; 11 bases fit TRBD1. The V segment lost 1 base and the J segment 5 bases; nucleotides outside the gene matches: 6. Per germline, CDR1 LGHDT and CDR2 YNNKEL (reference sequence). The CDR3 is made up of 16 amino acids. This chain's CDR3 is CASSQAPDRGRYGYTF. The DNA of the CDR3 is TGTGCCAGCAGCCAAGCTCCGGACAGGGGGCGGTATGGCTACACCTTC.

The chain links TRBV27 to TRBJ2-7, with D perhaps TRBD2 (6 bases). In germline, CDR1 is MNHEY, CDR2 SMNVEV (reference sequence). V lost 6 bases and J 5 bases, leaving 14 bases between the germline ends. CDR3 length: 13 residues. The CDR3 spells CASRPFGGDEQYF. The CDR3 DNA follows: TGTGCCAGCAGGCCCTTCGGCGGGGACGAGCAGTACTTC.

The chain has TRBV27 and TRBJ2-1; D is possibly TRBD1 (6 bases). Germline CDR1 reads MNHEY; CDR2 reads SMNVEV (reference sequence). This CDR3 contains 13 residues. V gave up 5 bases and J gave up 8 bases, with 13 bases separating them. CDR3 sequence: CASSNNRVHEQFF. In DNA form, the CDR3 reads TGTGCCAGCAGTAATAACAGGGTCCATGAGCAGTTCTTC.